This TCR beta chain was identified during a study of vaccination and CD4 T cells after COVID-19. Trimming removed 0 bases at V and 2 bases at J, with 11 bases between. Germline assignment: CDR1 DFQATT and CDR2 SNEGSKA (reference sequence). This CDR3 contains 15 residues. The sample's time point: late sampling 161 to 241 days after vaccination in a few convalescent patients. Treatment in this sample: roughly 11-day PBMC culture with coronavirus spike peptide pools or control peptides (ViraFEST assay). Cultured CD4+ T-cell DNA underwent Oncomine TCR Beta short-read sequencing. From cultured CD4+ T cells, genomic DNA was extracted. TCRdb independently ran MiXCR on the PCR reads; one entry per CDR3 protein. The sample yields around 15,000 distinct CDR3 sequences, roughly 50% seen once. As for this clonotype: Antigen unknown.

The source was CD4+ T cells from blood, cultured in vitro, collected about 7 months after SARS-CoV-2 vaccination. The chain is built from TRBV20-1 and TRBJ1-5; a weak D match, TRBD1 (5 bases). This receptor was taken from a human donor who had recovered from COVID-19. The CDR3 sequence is CSARDRVKGNQPQHF. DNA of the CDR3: TGCAGTGCTAGAGACAGGGTTAAAGGCAATCAGCCCCAGCATTTT.